The 27 T cell receptor beta chains given below trace back to one sample, sequenced in a study of T cells in women clearing cervical HPV infection. Profiled with immunoSEQ multiplex PCR; TCRdb holds only in-frame clones, not every one. This table lists around 39,000 clones. Sequencing was done on a sample of blood buffy coat. The receptors come from a woman aged 18 to 75 with a cervical HPV16 infection that either progressed to CIN3+ or cleared (not recorded which).

As regards this clone: The read ends 3 residues shy of where the CDR3 ends; the end is completed using the germline J gene. The chain couples TRBV6-2 or TRBV6-3 to TRBJ2-2, with TRBD2 matching over 10 bases. CDR1 and CDR2 from the germline V gene are MNHEY and SVGEGT. The J segment lost 5 bases and the V segment lost 4 bases, leaving 4 bases of the junction unmatched. This CDR3 has 15 amino acids. This chain's CDR3 is CASSWSGRGTGELFF. Incomplete CDR3 DNA: TGTGCCAGCAGTTGGAGCGGGAGGGGTACCGGGGAG.

On this clone itself: The CDR3 goes on 3 residues after the read ends, and that part is filled in from the germline J gene. The rearrangement joins TRBV2 to TRBJ1-3; D gene uncertain. The CDR3 totals 11 residues. From germline, CDR1 is SNHLY and CDR2 FYNNEI. V was clipped by 5 bases and J by 6 bases, with 5 bases between them. The sequenced CDR3 bases are TGTGCCAGCAGTTGGCTAAACACC. Its protein product is CASSWLNT. From start to end, the CDR3 is CASSWLNTIYF.

About this clone itself: The read gets to within 3 residues of the CDR3 end, and the germline J gene fills in the rest. V usage is TRBV2 and J usage is TRBJ2-7; no clear D. Deletions cut 7 bases from V and 1 base from J, with 5 bases between. CDR1 is SNHLY, CDR2 FYNNEI, per germline. This CDR3 contains 11 residues. The part of the CDR3 DNA that was read is TGTGCCAGCAATTTATCCTACGAG. This sequence encodes CASNLSYE. The whole CDR3 protein reads CASNLSYEQYF.

On this clone: Sequencing ends 3 residues short of the CDR3 end; the germline J gene provides the rest. The chain links TRBV19 to TRBJ1-6; D uncertain. The CDR3 consists of 14 residues. Germline CDR1 reads LNHDA; CDR2 reads SQIVND (reference sequence). The ends were cut back, 8 bases at V and 5 bases at J, with 13 bases in the middle. The CDR3 region is CASAGSRDNSPLHF. The CDR3 bases that were read are TGTGCCAGTGCTGGCAGTCGAGATAATTCACCC.

On this clone itself: Coverage ceases 3 residues before the CDR3 finishes, and the germline J gene fills in the end. This chain uses TRBV19 with TRBJ2-1; 12 nucleotides match TRBD2. CDR3 length: 18 residues. V trimming: 3 bases; J trimming: 1 base; junction bases outside the gene matches: 7. CDR1 and CDR2 (germline): LNHDA, SQIVND (reference sequence). The sequenced CDR3 bases are TGTGCCAGTAGTATCACTAGCGGGAGGTCTCGTTCCTACAATGAG. This gives the protein CASSITSGRSRSYNE. The entire CDR3 reads CASSITSGRSRSYNEQFF.

Notes on this clone: From the germline J gene comes the end of the CDR3, since the read stops 3 residues before it. This CDR3 is also generated by other DNA sequences in the sample. This sequence joins TRBV20-1 and TRBJ2-3; 11 nucleotides line up with TRBD2. Trimming cost V 4 bases and J 2 bases; bases outside gene matches: 5. CDR1 and CDR2 (germline): DFQATT, SNEGSKA (reference sequence). The length of the CDR3 is 15 residues. The CDR3 is CSATGLAVYTDTQYF. CDR3 bases read: TGCAGTGCTACGGGACTAGCGGTTTACACAGATACG.

Note on this clone: Read sequence stops 3 residues before the CDR3 end, and the germline J gene provides the missing end. The chain links TRBV7-2 to TRBJ2-7; TRBD2 might be the D (5 bases). Trimming pared 5 bases from V and 3 bases from J, leaving 17 bases between. The CDR3 is 15 amino acids. Germline CDR1 is SGHTA and CDR2 is FQGNSA. The CDR3 protein is CASSPRGSVFYEQYF. Partial CDR3 DNA: TGTGCCAGCAGCCCTCGGGGTAGCGTGTTCTACGAG.

As to this clone: The read gets to within 3 residues of the CDR3 end, and the germline J gene fills in the rest. J is TRBJ2-2 and V is TRBV19, with D possibly matching TRBD2 (5 bases). This CDR3 region has 15 residues. Germline CDR1 reads LNHDA; CDR2 reads SQIVND (reference sequence). V dropped 7 bases and J dropped 0 bases, with 12 bases sitting between them. Here the CDR3 reads CASKIGGSNTGELFF. The sequenced part of the CDR3 DNA is TGTGCCAGTAAAATTGGCGGGTCGAACACCGGGGAG.

The DNA read from the CDR3 is TGCAGCGTTGAATCCATAGCGGGAGGAGGCACCGGGGAG. Translating it yields CSVESIAGGGTGE. The whole CDR3 region reads CSVESIAGGGTGELFF. The chain links TRBV29-1 to TRBJ2-2, with TRBD2 identical over 10 bases. The read falls 3 residues short of the CDR3 end, and the missing part is taken from the germline J gene. Germline assignment: CDR1 SQVTM and CDR2 ANQGSEA. V shed 2 bases and J 4 bases; nucleotides not matched to a gene: 7. The CDR3 is made up of 16 amino acids.

About this clone: The read gets to within 3 residues of the CDR3 end, and the germline J gene fills in the rest. V usage is TRBV7-8 and J usage is TRBJ2-3; 12 nucleotides agree with TRBD2. The CDR3 loop spans 16 amino acids. The ends lost 5 bases at V and 2 bases at J; junction bases unmatched: 5. Germline V gene lookup returns CDR1 SGHVS and CDR2 FQNEAQ. Incomplete CDR3 DNA: TGTGCCAGCAGCGTAGGGACTAGCGGGTACACAGATACG. Protein: CASSVGTSGYTDT. The whole CDR3 is CASSVGTSGYTDTQYF.

On this clone itself: The CDR3 end lies 3 residues beyond the end of the read and is filled in from the germline J gene. The chain has TRBV19 and TRBJ2-1; 10 nucleotides agree with TRBD1. Looked up from germline, CDR1 is LNHDA and CDR2 is SQIVND (reference sequence). V lost 4 bases, J lost 7 bases, and 4 bases stayed unmatched. CDR3 length: 14 residues. The CDR3 reads CASSTGQGRNEQFF. Incomplete CDR3 DNA: TGTGCCAGTAGTACGGGACAGGGGAGGAATGAG.

Turning to this clone: Sequencing ends 3 residues short of the CDR3 end; the germline J gene provides the rest. The rearrangement joins TRBV19 to TRBJ1-4; D perhaps matches TRBD1 (5 bases). CDR3 length: 15 amino acids. From germline, CDR1 is LNHDA and CDR2 SQIVND (reference sequence). The sequenced CDR3 bases are TGTGCCAGTAGATGGGGTTGGCAGGGAAGTTCACCA. This gives the protein CASRWGWQGSSP. Given in full, the CDR3 is CASRWGWQGSSPLFF.

Remarks on this clone: The read stops 3 residues short of the end of the CDR3; the missing end is completed from the germline J gene. The chain is built from TRBV2 and TRBJ2-3; possibly TRBD2 for D (7 bases). From germline, CDR1 is SNHLY and CDR2 FYNNEI. This CDR3 comprises 14 residues. The CDR3 sequence: CASPLERGGETQYF. CDR3 DNA (partial): TGTGCCAGCCCCCTTGAGAGGGGGGGGGAGACG.

As to this clone: The read is 3 residues too short to cover the CDR3 end, so that end is filled in from the germline J gene. V and J are TRBV19 and TRBJ2-1, with D unclear. With 3 bases removed from V and 5 bases from J, the gap between germline ends came to 8 bases. The CDR3 runs 13 residues. Germline CDR1 and CDR2: LNHDA and SQIVND (reference sequence). The CDR3 spells CASSIVRDNEQFF. The CDR3 bases that were read are TGTGCCAGTAGTATTGTTAGGGACAATGAG.

As to this clone: The sequence runs out 3 residues before the end of the CDR3; the remainder is reconstructed from the germline J gene. The chain is built from TRBV5-8 and TRBJ1-5; D remains ambiguous. Germline V gives CDR1 SGHTS, CDR2 YDEGEE. Trimming took off 0 bases at V and 1 base at J, with 8 bases between the two ends. This CDR3 has 15 amino acids. CDR3 DNA, as far as it was read: TGTGCCAGCAGCTTGGGGGCATTGAGCAATCAGCCC. It specifies CASSLGALSNQP. The whole CDR3 protein reads CASSLGALSNQPQHF.

Worth noting for this clone: The read finishes 3 residues shy of the CDR3 end, and the germline J gene is used to complete it. The gene calls are TRBV6-2 or TRBV6-3 and TRBJ2-7; TRBD1 is a possible D gene (6 bases). The CDR3 runs 12 residues. Trimming cost V 11 bases and J 6 bases, with 17 bases left between them. The V gene's germline CDR1 is MNHEY and CDR2 SVGEGT. The CDR3 reads CASSRQGTEQYF. The DNA read from the CDR3 is TGTGCCTCTTCGCGGCAGGGGACCGAG.

About this clone itself: With the read ending 3 residues before the CDR3 end, the germline J gene is used to fill in that end. The chain links TRBV30 to TRBJ2-3, with 8 bases identical to TRBD1. The CDR3 consists of 13 residues. Germline V gene sequence: CDR1 GTSNPN, CDR2 SVGIG (reference sequence). CDR3 sequence: CAWGQGAEETQYF. The sequenced CDR3 bases are TGTGCCTGGGGACAGGGAGCGGAGGAGACG.

A remark on this clone: The CDR3 end falls 3 residues outside the read, so it is completed with the germline J gene. The chain combines TRBV2 with TRBJ1-5, with 7 bases matching TRBD1. Germline CDR1 and CDR2: SNHLY and FYNNEI. V gave up 8 bases and J gave up 5 bases; unmatched junction bases: 9. CDR3 length: 14 amino acids. The CDR3 reads CASGGGGGDQPQHF. The part of the CDR3 DNA that was read is TGTGCCAGCGGGGGTGGAGGGGGCGATCAGCCC.

On this clone: Coverage ceases 3 residues before the CDR3 finishes, and the germline J gene fills in the end. The rearrangement uses TRBV7-2 and TRBJ2-1, with 10 bases lining up with TRBD2. Per germline, CDR1 SGHTA and CDR2 FQGNSA. The J segment lost 1 base and the V segment lost 7 bases, leaving 4 bases of the junction unmatched. CDR3 length equals 15 residues. The sequenced CDR3 bases are TGTGCCAGCAACCCTAGCGGGAGATCCTACAATGAG. Translation gives CASNPSGRSYNE. Given in full, the CDR3 is CASNPSGRSYNEQFF.

As for this clone: The read terminates 3 residues before the CDR3 end, so the remaining end is supplied by the germline J gene. The chain carries TRBV6-4 and TRBJ1-1; TRBD1 agrees at 8 bases. The germline gives CDR1 MRHNA, CDR2 SNTAGT. The CDR3 covers 13 residues. CDR3 in amino acids: CASSDSNRGEAFF. The sequenced CDR3 bases are TGTGCCAGCAGTGACTCGAACAGGGGGGAA.

A word on this clone: The read falls 3 residues short of the CDR3 end, and the missing part is taken from the germline J gene. The chain links TRBV12-3 or TRBV12-4 to TRBJ1-1, with D possibly TRBD1 on 5 matching bases. The CDR3 covers 16 residues. V was cut by 7 bases and J by 5 bases, with 23 bases left in between. CDR3 sequence: CASTKHGFRDRTEAFF. The part of the CDR3 DNA that was read is TGTGCCAGCACCAAGCACGGTTTCAGGGATAGAACTGAA.

About this clone itself: Read coverage stops 3 residues before the CDR3 terminus; the germline J gene supplies the remainder. The chain employs TRBV12-3 or TRBV12-4 and TRBJ2-2; TRBD1 matches at 8 bases. The CDR3 is made up of 14 amino acids. The junction had 5 bases not matched to a gene; V was cut back by 4 bases and J by 7 bases. This CDR3 reads CASSSRTGFGELFF. CDR3 bases read: TGTGCCAGCAGTTCCCGGACAGGGTTCGGGGAG.

The CDR3 DNA, read in part, is TGTGCCAGCAGCTTGTCAGGGGCGCTCAAAAACATT. Encoded protein: CASSLSGALKNI. The entire CDR3 reads CASSLSGALKNIQYF. The chain links TRBV5-6 to TRBJ2-4, with D possibly TRBD1 on 6 matching bases. Sequencing ends 3 residues short of the CDR3 end; the germline J gene provides the rest. This CDR3 has 15 amino acids. In germline, CDR1 is SGHDT, CDR2 YYEEEE. Trimming left V 1 base short and J 3 bases short, with 11 bases between.

Regarding this clone: Coverage ceases 3 residues before the CDR3 finishes, and the germline J gene fills in the end. J is TRBJ2-4 and V is TRBV19, with D possibly TRBD1 on 6 matching bases. This CDR3 comprises 14 residues. Trimming took 3 bases from V and 8 from J, leaving 14 bases between them. The germline gives CDR1 LNHDA, CDR2 SQIVND (reference sequence). CDR3 bases read: TGTGCCAGTAGTATGCGAGACAGGTCAGACATT. Its translation is CASSMRDRSDI. The whole CDR3 reads CASSMRDRSDIQYF.

Notes on this clone: The read comes to an end 3 residues before the CDR3 does, leaving the germline J gene to fill in the end. This chain links TRBV14 with TRBJ1-1, with no clear D. This CDR3 has 17 residues. Deletions cut 0 bases from V and 5 bases from J, with 19 bases between. CDR1 and CDR2 (germline): SGHDN, FVKESK. The CDR3: CASSQEFRGLPQTEAFF. Incomplete CDR3 DNA: TGTGCCAGCAGCCAAGAATTTCGAGGGCTGCCCCAAACTGAA.

The CDR3 bases that were read are TGTGCCAGCAGTGAAGCGACCGGGACAGGGAACAAGGGG. The encoded protein is CASSEATGTGNKG. The whole CDR3 protein is CASSEATGTGNKGLFF. The chain combines TRBV2 with TRBJ2-2; TRBD1 matches 9 bases. Coverage ceases 3 residues before the CDR3 finishes, and the germline J gene fills in the end. Germline assignment: CDR1 SNHLY and CDR2 FYNNEI. CDR3 length: 16 amino acids.

Notes on this clone: The CDR3 extends 3 residues past the end of the read, so its final part is completed from the germline J gene. The V call is TRBV20-1, the J call TRBJ1-4, with 8 bases that match TRBD1. Germline loops: CDR1 DFQATT, CDR2 SNEGSKA (reference sequence). This CDR3 has 15 residues. V shed 0 bases and J 7 bases; nucleotides not matched to a gene: 7. CDR3 DNA (partial): TGCAGTGCTAGAGATCTGAGGACAGGGCCTGAAAAA. It is translated as CSARDLRTGPEK. The CDR3 in full is CSARDLRTGPEKLFF.